One and the same sample provided the 19 T cell receptor beta chains below, sequenced in a study of Graves' ophthalmopathy and Graves' hyperthyroidism. RNA transcripts provided the template for amplifying TCR beta CDR3 regions. After a first-round RT-PCR with HTBI primers, a second-round multiplex PCR was run. MiXCR, run by TCRdb on the multiplex PCR reads, gives a single entry per CDR3 protein. Altogether roughly 420,000 distinct CDR3 sequences are present, roughly 21% being singletons, with the ten largest covering 2.5% to 3.5%. Source material: peripheral blood. The receptors originated from a woman aged 18-29 years with stable Graves' hyperthyroidism.

This clonotype appeared many times. The chain joins TRBV2 to TRBJ1-1; D uncertain. Per the germline V gene, CDR1 is SNHLY and CDR2 is FYNNEI. Trimming cost V 0 bases and J 10 bases, with 15 bases left between them. This CDR3 contains 14 residues. The CDR3 here is CASSEAPESPAAFF. The CDR3 bases are TGTGCCAGCAGTGAAGCGCCCGAGAGCCCCGCAGCTTTCTTT.

This clonotype was counted at least ten times. The J gene is TRBJ2-7, the V gene TRBV4-2; 11 bases are a match to TRBD2. Germline values: CDR1 LGHNA, CDR2 YNFKEQ. V lost 0 bases and J lost 4; bases outside the gene matches: 2. This CDR3 spans 15 amino acids. The CDR3 region is CASSQDTSGSYEQYF. CDR3 bases: TGTGCCAGCAGCCAAGATACTAGCGGGAGTTACGAGCAGTACTTC.

This chain uses TRBV6-2 or TRBV6-3 with TRBJ2-7, with 10 bases lining up with TRBD1. Germline assignment: CDR1 MNHEY and CDR2 SVGEGT. With V trimmed by 6 bases and J by 2 bases, 13 bases remained unmatched. The length of the CDR3 is 17 residues. The CDR3 sequence is CASRRISWTGGTYEQYF. The CDR3 DNA reads as TGTGCCAGCAGAAGAATATCTTGGACAGGGGGTACCTACGAGCAGTACTTC.

This clonotype was observed a few times. The chain employs TRBV30 and TRBJ1-5; TRBD1 is a possible D gene (5 bases). Trimming took off 4 bases at V and 0 bases at J, with 7 bases between the two ends. This CDR3 is 13 amino acids long. Looked up from germline, CDR1 is GTSNPN and CDR2 is SVGIG (reference sequence). CDR3 in DNA: TGTGCCTGGACAGGGAATAGCAATCAGCCCCAGCATTTT. Encoded protein: CAWTGNSNQPQHF.

This clonotype has a count of ten or more. A much larger clone lies one base from this, so it may be a read error. This chain connects TRBV12-3 or TRBV12-4 to TRBJ2-2, with D possibly TRBD2 on 5 matching bases. This CDR3 has 11 amino acids. The CDR3 protein is CASSLTGELCF. The CDR3 region has the DNA TGTGCCAGCAGTTTAACCGGGGAGCTGTGTTTT.

The CDR3 region is CASSPRTGRFQETQYF. The CDR3 coding sequence is TGTGCCAGCTCACCCCGGACAGGGAGGTTCCAAGAGACCCAGTACTTC. This chain uses TRBV18 with TRBJ2-5; 8 positions agree with TRBD1. The length of the CDR3 is 16 residues. Germline V gene data show CDR1 as KGHSH and CDR2 as LQKENI. Germline trimming cut 3 bases from V and 1 base from J; bases unmatched to any gene: 7.

There are a few counts of this clonotype. The rearrangement links TRBV2 to TRBJ1-2, with D unclear. In germline, CDR1 is SNHLY, CDR2 FYNNEI. The CDR3 has 16 amino acids. The V end was cut by 6 bases, the J end by 2 bases, with 19 bases between. CDR3 sequence: CASSVFPIRSNYGYTF. CDR3 DNA sequence: TGTGCCAGCAGCGTTTTCCCCATAAGATCCAACTATGGCTACACCTTC. Full variable domain (remainder filled in from reference TRBV2 and TRBJ1-2): EPEVTQTPSHQVTQMGQEVILRCVPISNHLYFYWYRQILGQKVEFLVSFYNNEISEKSEIFDDQFSVERPDGSNFTLKIRSTKLEDSAMYFCASSVFPIRSNYGYTFGSGTRLTVV.

There are many counts of this clonotype. V and J are TRBV7-3 and TRBJ1-1; D might be TRBD1 (5 bases). The CDR3 runs to 17 residues. The germline V gene encodes CDR1 SGHTA and CDR2 FQGTGA. Trimming pared 0 bases from V and 1 base from J, leaving 15 bases between. The CDR3 coding sequence is TGTGCCAGCAGCTTAACGGCGATAGGGGCCAGGAACACTGAAGCTTTCTTT. Translating gives CASSLTAIGARNTEAFF.

The V and J genes are TRBV12-3 or TRBV12-4 and TRBJ1-1; no clear D. The CDR3 has 12 amino acids. The V end was cut by 6 bases, the J end by 4 bases, with 9 bases between. As DNA, the CDR3 is TGTGCCAGCAGCCAGAGGGCCACTGAAGCTTTCTTT. Protein: CASSQRATEAFF.

This clonotype occurred many times. J is TRBJ2-7 and V is TRBV6-5; TRBD2 matches 7 bases. The CDR3 spans 14 residues. Germline V gene data show CDR1 as MNHEY and CDR2 as SVGAGI. Trimming at V came to 5 bases and at J to 4 bases, leaving 8 bases not matched to a gene. The CDR3 region is CASSLERDRYEQYF. For the CDR3, the DNA is TGTGCCAGCAGTCTCGAGCGGGACCGTTACGAGCAGTACTTC.

This clonotype was detected ten times or more. This chain links TRBV11-1 with TRBJ2-2; D not resolved. The CDR3 sequence is 16 residues long. V gave up 5 bases and J gave up 0 bases, with 13 bases separating them. From germline, CDR1 is SGHAT and CDR2 FQDESV (reference sequence). The CDR3: CASSPSGPANTGELFF. CDR3 in DNA: TGTGCCAGCAGCCCTTCAGGACCCGCGAACACCGGGGAGCTGTTTTTT.

V gene TRBV30 combines with J gene TRBJ1-1, with D tentatively TRBD1 (5 bases). This CDR3 comprises 14 residues. V was cut by 0 bases and J by 2 bases, with 10 bases left in between. Looked up from germline, CDR1 is GTSNPN and CDR2 is SVGIG (reference sequence). CDR3 DNA sequence: TGTGCCTGGAGTGTATGGGACCTCAACACTGAAGCTTTCTTT. Translated: CAWSVWDLNTEAFF.

This chain links TRBV19 with TRBJ1-1; D uncertain. Germline assignment: CDR1 LNHDA and CDR2 SQIVND (reference sequence). The CDR3 spans 15 residues. Trimming left V 2 bases short and J 6 bases short, with 16 bases between. This CDR3 is CASSITVGVSSEAFF. As DNA, the CDR3 is TGTGCCAGTAGTATAACAGTTGGTGTTAGTTCTGAAGCTTTCTTT.

The chain combines TRBV20-1 with TRBJ2-7, with D tentatively TRBD1 (6 bases). Germline CDR1 DFQATT, CDR2 SNEGSKA (reference sequence). Trimming pared 8 bases from V and 3 bases from J, leaving 14 bases between. CDR3 length: 12 amino acids. The CDR3 here is CSSRAQGYEQYF. CDR3 sequence (DNA): TGCAGTTCCCGAGCACAGGGCTACGAGCAGTACTTC.

This clonotype occurred many times. The chain employs TRBV12-3 or TRBV12-4 and TRBJ2-7; perhaps D is TRBD1 or TRBD2 (5 bases each). The V end was cut by 5 bases, the J end by 2 bases, with 22 bases between. The CDR3 contains 17 residues. CDR3 DNA sequence: TGTGCCAGCAGTCCTGCCCGCCTTAGGGGAGAAACCTACGAGCAGTACTTC. The encoded protein is CASSPARLRGETYEQYF.

This clonotype was counted a few times. The chain joins TRBV18 to TRBJ1-2; D possibly corresponds to TRBD1 (6 bases). The V end was cut by 4 bases, the J end by 3 bases, with 6 bases between. CDR3 size: 12 residues. The germline V gene encodes CDR1 KGHSH and CDR2 LQKENI. CDR3 bases: TGTGCCAGCTCACGACAGGACTATGGCTACACCTTC. Translating it yields CASSRQDYGYTF.

This chain links TRBV18 with TRBJ1-5, with D uncertain. The CDR3 is 14 residues long. V lost 1 base and J 4 bases, leaving 8 bases between the germline ends. The V gene's germline CDR1 is KGHSH and CDR2 LQKENI. CDR3 sequence: CASSPQEGNQPQHF. CDR3 bases: TGTGCCAGCTCACCACAGGAGGGAAATCAGCCCCAGCATTTT.

The chain recombines TRBV6-2 or TRBV6-3 with TRBJ1-2, with D perhaps TRBD1 (5 bases). V was trimmed by 2 bases and J by 13 bases, leaving 17 bases between them. Germline CDR1 and CDR2: MNHEY and SVGEGT. The CDR3 is made up of 13 amino acids. The CDR3 loop reads CASSYTRQSLTTF. The CDR3 DNA follows: TGTGCCAGCAGTTACACCAGACAGTCTTTGACCACCTTC.

This clonotype was picked up many times. The chain carries TRBV6-1 and TRBJ2-2; D unclear. From germline, CDR1 is MNHNS and CDR2 SASEGT. The CDR3 length is 17 residues. V lost 0 bases, J lost 0 bases, and 11 bases lay in between. This chain's CDR3 is CASSEAVGYANTGELFF. CDR3 sequence (DNA): TGTGCCAGCAGTGAAGCTGTAGGGTACGCGAACACCGGGGAGCTGTTTTTT.